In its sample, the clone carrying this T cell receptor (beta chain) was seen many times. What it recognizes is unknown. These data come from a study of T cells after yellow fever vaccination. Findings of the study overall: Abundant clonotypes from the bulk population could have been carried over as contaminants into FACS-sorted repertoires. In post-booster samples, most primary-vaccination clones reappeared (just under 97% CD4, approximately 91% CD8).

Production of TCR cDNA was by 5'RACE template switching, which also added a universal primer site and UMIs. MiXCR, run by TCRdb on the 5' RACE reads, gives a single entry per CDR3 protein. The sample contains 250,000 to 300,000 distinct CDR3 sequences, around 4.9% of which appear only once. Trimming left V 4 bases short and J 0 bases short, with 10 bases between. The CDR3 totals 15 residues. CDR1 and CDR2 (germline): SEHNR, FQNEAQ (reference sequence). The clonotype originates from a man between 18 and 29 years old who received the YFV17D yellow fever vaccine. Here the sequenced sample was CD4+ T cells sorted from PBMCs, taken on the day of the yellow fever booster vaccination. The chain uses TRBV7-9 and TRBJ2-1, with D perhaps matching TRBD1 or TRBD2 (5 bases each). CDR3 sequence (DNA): TGTGCCAGCAGCTCCCTGGGGGTCTCCTACAATGAGCAGTTCTTC. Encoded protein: CASSSLGVSYNEQFF.